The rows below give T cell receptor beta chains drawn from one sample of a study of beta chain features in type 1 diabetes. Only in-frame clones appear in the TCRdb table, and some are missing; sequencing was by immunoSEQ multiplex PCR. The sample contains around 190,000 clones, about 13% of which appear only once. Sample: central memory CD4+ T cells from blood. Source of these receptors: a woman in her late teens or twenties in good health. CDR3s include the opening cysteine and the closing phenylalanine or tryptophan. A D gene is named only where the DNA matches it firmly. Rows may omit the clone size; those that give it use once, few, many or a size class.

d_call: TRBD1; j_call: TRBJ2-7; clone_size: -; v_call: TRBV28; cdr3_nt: TGTGCCAGCAAGGGGACAGGGGCTCCCTACGAGCAGTACTTC; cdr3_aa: CASKGTGAPYEQYF
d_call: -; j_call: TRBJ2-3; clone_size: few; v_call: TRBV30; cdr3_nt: TGTGCCTGGAGCTACAGGGTTCAGGTTCGGCTTTACACAGATACGCAGTATTTT; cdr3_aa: CAWSYRVQVRLYTDTQYF
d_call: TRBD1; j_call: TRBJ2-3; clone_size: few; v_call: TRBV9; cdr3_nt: TGTGCCAGCAGCGGGAGACAGGGGGCTTCGGCAGATACGCAGTATTTT; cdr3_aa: CASSGRQGASADTQYF
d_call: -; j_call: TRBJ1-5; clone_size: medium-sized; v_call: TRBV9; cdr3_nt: TGTGCCAGCAGCCCTCAGGCTTATAGCAATCAGCCCCAGCATTTT; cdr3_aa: CASSPQAYSNQPQHF
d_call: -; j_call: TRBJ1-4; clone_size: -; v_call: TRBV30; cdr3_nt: TGTGCCTGGGCGCCTTCCCTGGAAAAACTGTTTTTT; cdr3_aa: CAWAPSLEKLFF
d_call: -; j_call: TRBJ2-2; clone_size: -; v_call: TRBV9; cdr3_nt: TGTGCCAGCAGCGTTACAGTACCGAACACCGGGGAGCTGTTTTTT; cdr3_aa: CASSVTVPNTGELFF
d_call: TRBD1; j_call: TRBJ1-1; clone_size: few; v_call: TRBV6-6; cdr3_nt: TGTGCCAGCAACGGACAGGGGCTCTCCATGAACACTGAAGCTTTCTTT; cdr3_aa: CASNGQGLSMNTEAFF
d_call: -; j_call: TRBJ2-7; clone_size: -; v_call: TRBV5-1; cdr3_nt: TGCGCCAGCAGGATAGCGGACGGCTCCTACGAGCAGTACTTC; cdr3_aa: CASRIADGSYEQYF
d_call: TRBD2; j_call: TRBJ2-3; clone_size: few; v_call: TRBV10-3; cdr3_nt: TGTGCCATCAGTGACCCGGGACTATCCACAGATACGCAGTATTTT; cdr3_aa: CAISDPGLSTDTQYF
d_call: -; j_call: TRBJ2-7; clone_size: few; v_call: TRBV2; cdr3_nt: TGTGCCAGCAGTGCCCACTACGAGCAGTACTTC; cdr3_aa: CASSAHYEQYF
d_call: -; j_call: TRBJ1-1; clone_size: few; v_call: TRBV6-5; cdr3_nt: TGTGCCAGCAGTTACGGTGTGGGCGACACTGAAGCTTTCTTT; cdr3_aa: CASSYGVGDTEAFF
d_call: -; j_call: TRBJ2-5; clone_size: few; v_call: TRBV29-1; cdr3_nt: TGCAGCGTTGTTACGAGGAAAAGCATCCAAGAGACCCAGTACTTC; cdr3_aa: CSVVTRKSIQETQYF
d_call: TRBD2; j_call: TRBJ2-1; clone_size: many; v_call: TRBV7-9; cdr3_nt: TGTGCCAGCAGCCTGTCCACTAGCGGGAGTGGGGAGCAGTTCTTC; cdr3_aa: CASSLSTSGSGEQFF
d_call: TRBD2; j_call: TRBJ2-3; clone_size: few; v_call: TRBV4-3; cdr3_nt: TGCGCCAGCAGCCGAGGGACTAGCGAGAGCACAGATACGCAGTATTTT; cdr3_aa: CASSRGTSESTDTQYF
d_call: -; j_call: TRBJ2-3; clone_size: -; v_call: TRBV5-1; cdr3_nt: TGCGCCAGCAGCAGGACAGTCAGCACAGATACGCAGTATTTT; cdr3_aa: CASSRTVSTDTQYF
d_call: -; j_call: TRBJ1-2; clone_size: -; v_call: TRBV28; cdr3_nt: TGTGCCAGCAGTTCTCCCCCAGAAAATGGCTACACCTTC; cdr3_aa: CASSSPPENGYTF
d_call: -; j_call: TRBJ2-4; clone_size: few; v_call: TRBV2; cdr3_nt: TGTGCCAGCAGTGACAACTTCATACAGTACTTC; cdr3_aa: CASSDNFIQYF
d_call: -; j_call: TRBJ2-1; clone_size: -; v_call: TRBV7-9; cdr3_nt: TGTGCTAGCAGCTTAGATTACAACAATGAGCAGTTCTTC; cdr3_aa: CASSLDYNNEQFF
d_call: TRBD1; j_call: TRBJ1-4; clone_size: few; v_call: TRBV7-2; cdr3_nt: TGTGCCAGCAGACGCAGACAGGGAACGTCTGATGAAAAACTGTTTTTT; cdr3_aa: CASRRRQGTSDEKLFF
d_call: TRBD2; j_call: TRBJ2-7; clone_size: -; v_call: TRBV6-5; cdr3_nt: TGTGCCAGCAGTTTAGCGGGGGGCGCGGAGTACTTC; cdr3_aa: CASSLAGGAEYF
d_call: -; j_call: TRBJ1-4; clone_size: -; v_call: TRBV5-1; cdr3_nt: TGCGCCAGCAGCTTAGGGGCCTCTAATGAAAAACTGTTTTTT; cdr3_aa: CASSLGASNEKLFF
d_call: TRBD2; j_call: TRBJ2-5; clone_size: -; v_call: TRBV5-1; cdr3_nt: TGCGCCAGCAGCGCGGGACTAGCGGGACCGGAGGAGCAGTACTTC; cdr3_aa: CASSAGLAGPEEQYF
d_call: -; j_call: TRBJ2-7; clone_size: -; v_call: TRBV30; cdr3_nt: TGTGCCTGGAGTGTAATTAGAGCCGAGCAGTACTTC; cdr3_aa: CAWSVIRAEQYF
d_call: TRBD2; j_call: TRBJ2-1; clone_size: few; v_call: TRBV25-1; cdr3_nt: TGTGCCAGCAGTGAAGGGACTAGCGGAGACAATGAGCAGTTCTTC; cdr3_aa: CASSEGTSGDNEQFF
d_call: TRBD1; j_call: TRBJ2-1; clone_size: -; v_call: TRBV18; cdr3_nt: TGTGCCAGCTCGTTGGACAGGGGCCGTTCCTACAATGAGCAGTTCTTC; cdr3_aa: CASSLDRGRSYNEQFF
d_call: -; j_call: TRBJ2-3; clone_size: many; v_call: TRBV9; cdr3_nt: TGTGCCAGCAGCGTAACAGCGGGCGGCGGCACAGATACGCAGTATTTT; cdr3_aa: CASSVTAGGGTDTQYF
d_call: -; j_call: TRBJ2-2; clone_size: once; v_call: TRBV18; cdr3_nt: TGTGCCAGCTCACCCCCCGCACTACCGAACACCGGGGAGCTGTTTTTT; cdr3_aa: CASSPPALPNTGELFF
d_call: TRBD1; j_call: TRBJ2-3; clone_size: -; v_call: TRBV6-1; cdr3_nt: TGTGCCAGCAGTGAAGGGAACAGGGGAACAGATACGCAGTATTTT; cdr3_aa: CASSEGNRGTDTQYF
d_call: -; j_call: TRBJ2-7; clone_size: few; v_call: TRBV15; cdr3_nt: TGTGCCACCAGCAGAGATAGGTCAGGCAGCTCCTACGAGCAGTACTTC; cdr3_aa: CATSRDRSGSSYEQYF
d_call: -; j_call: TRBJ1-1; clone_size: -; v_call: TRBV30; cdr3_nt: TGTGCCTGGAGTTCGGTCTATAGGGGCACTGAAGCTTTCTTT; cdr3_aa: CAWSSVYRGTEAFF
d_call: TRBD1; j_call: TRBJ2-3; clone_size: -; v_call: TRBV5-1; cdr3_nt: TGCGCCAGCAGCTTTCGACAGGGGGCAATAACAGATACGCAGTATTTT; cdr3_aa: CASSFRQGAITDTQYF
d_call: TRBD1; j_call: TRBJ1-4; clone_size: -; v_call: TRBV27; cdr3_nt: TGTGCCAGCAGTTTATTGCCCGCGGACAGGGGAAGAAAACTGTTTTTT; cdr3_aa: CASSLLPADRGRKLFF
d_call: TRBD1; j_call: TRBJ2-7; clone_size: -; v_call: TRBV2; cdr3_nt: TGTGCCAGCAGCCGACAGGGACCCTACGAGCAGTACTTC; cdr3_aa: CASSRQGPYEQYF
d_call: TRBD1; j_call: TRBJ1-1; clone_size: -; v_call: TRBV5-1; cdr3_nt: TGCGCCAGCAGCTGGACAGGGGTAACTGAAGCTTTCTTT; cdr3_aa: CASSWTGVTEAFF
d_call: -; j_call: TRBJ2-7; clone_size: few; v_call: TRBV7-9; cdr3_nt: TGTGCCAGCAGCTTACAGATAAGCTCCTACGAGCAGTACTTC; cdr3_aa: CASSLQISSYEQYF
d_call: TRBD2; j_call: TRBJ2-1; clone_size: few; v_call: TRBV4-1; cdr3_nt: TGCGCCAGCAGCCCCGGGACTAGCGGGAGGATGAATGAGCAGTTCTTC; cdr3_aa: CASSPGTSGRMNEQFF
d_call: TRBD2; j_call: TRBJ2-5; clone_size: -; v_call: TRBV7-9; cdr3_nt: TGTGCCAGCAGCTTCCTCGGGGGGAGCGAGACCCAGTACTTC; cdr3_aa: CASSFLGGSETQYF
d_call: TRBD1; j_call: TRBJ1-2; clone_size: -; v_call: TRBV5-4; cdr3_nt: TGTGCCAGCAGCGACAGGGTTGAAACTGGCTACACCTTC; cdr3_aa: CASSDRVETGYTF
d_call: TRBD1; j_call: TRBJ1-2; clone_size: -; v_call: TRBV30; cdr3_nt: TGTGCCTGGAGTGTATTCCAGGGGGAAGGCTACACCTTC; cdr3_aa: CAWSVFQGEGYTF
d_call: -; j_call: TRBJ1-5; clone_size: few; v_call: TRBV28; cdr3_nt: TGTGCCAGCAGTTTAGGCAGGGCTCCGCCCCAGCATTTT; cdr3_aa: CASSLGRAPPQHF
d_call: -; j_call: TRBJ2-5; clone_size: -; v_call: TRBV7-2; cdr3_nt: TGTGCCAGCAGCTTAGCGGGCAGAGGGGAGACCCAGTACTTC; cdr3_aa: CASSLAGRGETQYF
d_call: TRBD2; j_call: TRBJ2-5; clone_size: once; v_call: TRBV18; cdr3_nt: TGTGCCAGCTCACCACCTGGGAGGGCCGTAGAGACCCAGTACTTC; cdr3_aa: CASSPPGRAVETQYF
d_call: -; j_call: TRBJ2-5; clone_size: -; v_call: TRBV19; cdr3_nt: TGTGCCAGTAGTATCAGGAGTACTAGCAGGATGGTCGTGACCCAGTACTTC; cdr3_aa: CASSIRSTSRMVVTQYF
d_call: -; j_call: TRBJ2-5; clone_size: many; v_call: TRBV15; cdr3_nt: TGTGCCACCAGCAGAGATCCCAGCGCCCAAGAGACCCAGTACTTC; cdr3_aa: CATSRDPSAQETQYF
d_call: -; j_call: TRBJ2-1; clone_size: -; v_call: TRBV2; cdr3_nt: TGTGCCAGCGCCGGGACTTCCCCGAACAATGAGCAGTTCTTC; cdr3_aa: CASAGTSPNNEQFF
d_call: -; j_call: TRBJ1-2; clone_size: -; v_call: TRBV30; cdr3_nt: TGTGCCTGGAGTGCTCAGAGGAATGGCTACACCTTC; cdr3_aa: CAWSAQRNGYTF
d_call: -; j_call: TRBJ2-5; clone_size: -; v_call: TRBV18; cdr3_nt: TGTGCCAGCTCATTAGAAGAGACCCAGTACTTC; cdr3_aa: CASSLEETQYF
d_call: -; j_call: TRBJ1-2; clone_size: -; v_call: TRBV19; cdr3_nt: TGTGCCAGTAGTATACGTTCTGGGACACTCGATGGCTACACCTTC; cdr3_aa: CASSIRSGTLDGYTF
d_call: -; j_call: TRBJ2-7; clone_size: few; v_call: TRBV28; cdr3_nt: TGTGCCAGCAGTCTCTTTGGAGGAAGGTACGAGCAGTACTTC; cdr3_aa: CASSLFGGRYEQYF
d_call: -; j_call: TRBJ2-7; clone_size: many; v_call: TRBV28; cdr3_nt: TGTGCCAGCAGTTCCATAGGAGGTAGCGGCCCCTACGAGCAGTACTTC; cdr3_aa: CASSSIGGSGPYEQYF
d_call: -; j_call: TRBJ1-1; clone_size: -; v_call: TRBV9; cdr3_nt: TGTGCCAGCAGCGCGGGGGGGGTGATGAACACTGAAGCTTTCTTT; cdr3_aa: CASSAGGVMNTEAFF
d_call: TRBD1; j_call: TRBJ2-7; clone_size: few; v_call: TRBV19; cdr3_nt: TGTGCCAGTAGCAGATCGGGACAGGGGGCCTACGAGCAGTACTTC; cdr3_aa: CASSRSGQGAYEQYF
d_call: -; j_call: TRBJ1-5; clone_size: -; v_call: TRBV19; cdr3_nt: TGTGCCAGTAGTATTTCCGGGAGTAGCAATCAGCCCCAGCATTTT; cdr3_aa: CASSISGSSNQPQHF